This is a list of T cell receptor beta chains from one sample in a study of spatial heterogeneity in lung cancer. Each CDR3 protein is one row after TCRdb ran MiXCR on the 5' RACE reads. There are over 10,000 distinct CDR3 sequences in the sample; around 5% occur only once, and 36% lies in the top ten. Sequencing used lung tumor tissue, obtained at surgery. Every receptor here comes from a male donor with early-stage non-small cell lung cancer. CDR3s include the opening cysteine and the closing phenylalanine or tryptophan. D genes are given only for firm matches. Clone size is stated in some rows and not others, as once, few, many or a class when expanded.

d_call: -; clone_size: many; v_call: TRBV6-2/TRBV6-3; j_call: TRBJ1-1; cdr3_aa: CASRQKGGLNTEAFF; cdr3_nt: TGTGCCAGCAGACAAAAAGGGGGTTTGAACACTGAAGCTTTCTTT
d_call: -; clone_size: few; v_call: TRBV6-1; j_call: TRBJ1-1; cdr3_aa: CASSLTRGGTEAFF; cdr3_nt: TGTGCCAGCAGCCTTACCAGGGGCGGCACTGAAGCTTTCTTT
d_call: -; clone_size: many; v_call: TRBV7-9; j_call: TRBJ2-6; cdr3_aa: CASSFRQGRATGANVLTF; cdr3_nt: TGTGCCAGCAGCTTTCGGCAGGGGCGAGCTACTGGGGCCAACGTCCTGACTTTC
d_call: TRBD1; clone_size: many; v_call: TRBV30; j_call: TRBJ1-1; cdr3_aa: CAWSFDRVTEAFF; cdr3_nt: TGTGCCTGGAGTTTCGACAGGGTGACTGAAGCTTTCTTT
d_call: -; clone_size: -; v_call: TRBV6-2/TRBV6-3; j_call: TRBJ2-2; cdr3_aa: CASSATGELFF; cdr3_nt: TGTGCCAGCAGTGCCACCGGGGAGCTGTTTTTT
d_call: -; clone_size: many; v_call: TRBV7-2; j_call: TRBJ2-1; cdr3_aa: CASSLAPSSYNEQFF; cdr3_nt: TGTGCCAGCAGCTTAGCGCCCAGCTCCTACAATGAGCAGTTCTTC
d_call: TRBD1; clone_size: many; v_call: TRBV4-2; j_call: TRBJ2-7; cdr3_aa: CASSQGGTGINYEQYF; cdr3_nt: TGTGCCAGCAGCCAAGGGGGGACAGGGATTAACTACGAGCAGTACTTC
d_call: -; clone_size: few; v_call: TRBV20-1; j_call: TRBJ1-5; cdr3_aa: CSAIRRLSSNQPQHF; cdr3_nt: TGCAGTGCTATAAGGAGACTTAGTAGCAATCAGCCCCAGCATTTT
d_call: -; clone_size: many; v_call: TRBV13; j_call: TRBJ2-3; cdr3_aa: CASSHVGQGTDTQYF; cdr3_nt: TGTGCCAGCAGCCACGTGGGTCAGGGCACAGATACGCAGTATTTT
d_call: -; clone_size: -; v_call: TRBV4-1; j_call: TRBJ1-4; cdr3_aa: CASSGNRGRGEKLFF; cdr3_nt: TGCGCCAGCAGCGGGAACCGGGGGAGAGGGGAAAAACTGTTTTTT
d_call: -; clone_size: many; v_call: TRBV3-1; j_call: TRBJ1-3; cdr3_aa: CASSQATGGNTIYF; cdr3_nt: TGTGCCAGCAGCCAAGCCACAGGGGGAAACACCATATATTTT
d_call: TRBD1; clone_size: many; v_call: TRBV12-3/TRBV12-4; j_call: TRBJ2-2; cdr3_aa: CASSQDRGLTGELFF; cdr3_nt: TGTGCCAGCAGCCAGGACAGGGGGCTCACCGGGGAGCTGTTTTTT
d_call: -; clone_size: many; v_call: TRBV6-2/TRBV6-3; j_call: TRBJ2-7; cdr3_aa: CASIPTPPSGTGYEQYF; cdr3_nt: TGTGCCAGCATCCCTACCCCTCCTTCGGGCACCGGCTACGAGCAGTACTTC
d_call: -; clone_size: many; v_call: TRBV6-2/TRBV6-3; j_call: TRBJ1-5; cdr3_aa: CASSYPGLLPAQHF; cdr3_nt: TGTGCCAGCAGTTACCCGGGACTCCTGCCGGCCCAGCATTTT
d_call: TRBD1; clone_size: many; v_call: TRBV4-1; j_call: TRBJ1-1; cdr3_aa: CASSHTTGAGNEAFF; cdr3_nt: TGCGCCAGCAGCCATACTACAGGGGCGGGGAATGAAGCTTTCTTT
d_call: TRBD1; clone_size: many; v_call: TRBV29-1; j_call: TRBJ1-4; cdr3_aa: CSAAGQLGDEKLFF; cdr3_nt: TGCAGCGCCGCGGGACAGTTGGGGGATGAAAAACTGTTTTTT
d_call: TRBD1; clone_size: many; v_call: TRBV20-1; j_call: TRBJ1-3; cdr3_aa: CSARAGTALGNTIYF; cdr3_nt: TGCAGTGCTAGAGCCGGGACAGCCCTCGGGAACACCATATATTTT
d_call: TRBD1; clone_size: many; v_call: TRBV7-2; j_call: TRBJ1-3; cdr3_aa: CASSKDRGDTIYF; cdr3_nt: TGTGCCAGCAGTAAAGACAGGGGAGACACCATATATTTT
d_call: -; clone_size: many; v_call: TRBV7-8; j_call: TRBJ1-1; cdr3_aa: CASSLEFDTEAFF; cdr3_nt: TGTGCCAGCAGCTTAGAGTTTGACACTGAAGCTTTCTTT
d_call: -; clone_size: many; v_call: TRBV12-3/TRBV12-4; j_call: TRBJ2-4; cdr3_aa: CASSPQEGAKNIQYF; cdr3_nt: TGTGCCAGCAGCCCCCAGGAGGGGGCCAAAAACATTCAGTACTTC
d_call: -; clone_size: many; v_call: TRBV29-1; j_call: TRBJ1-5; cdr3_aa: CSVVWGLNSNQPQHF; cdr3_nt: TGCAGCGTTGTCTGGGGGCTCAATAGCAATCAGCCCCAGCATTTT
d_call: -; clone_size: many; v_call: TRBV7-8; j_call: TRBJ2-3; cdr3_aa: CASSPGTFRTDTQYF; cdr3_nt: TGTGCCAGCAGCCCCGGGACCTTCCGCACAGATACGCAGTATTTT
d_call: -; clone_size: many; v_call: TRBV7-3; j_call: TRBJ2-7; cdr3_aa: CASSLTVTDYPYEQYF; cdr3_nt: TGTGCCAGCAGCTTAACAGTGACGGATTATCCCTACGAGCAGTACTTC
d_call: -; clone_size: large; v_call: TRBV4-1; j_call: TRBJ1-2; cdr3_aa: CASSRAGGNYGYTF; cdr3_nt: TGCGCCAGCAGCCGAGCCGGAGGGAACTATGGCTACACCTTC
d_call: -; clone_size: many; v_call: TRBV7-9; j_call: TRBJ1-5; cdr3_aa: CASSIGAGISNQPQHF; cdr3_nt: TGTGCCAGCAGCATAGGTGCGGGAATCAGCAATCAGCCCCAGCATTTT
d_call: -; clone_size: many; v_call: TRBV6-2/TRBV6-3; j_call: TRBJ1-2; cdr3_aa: CASSFRASYNYGYTF; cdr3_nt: TGTGCCAGCAGTTTCCGGGCCAGCTACAACTATGGCTACACCTTC
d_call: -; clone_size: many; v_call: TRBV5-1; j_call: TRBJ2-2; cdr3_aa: CASSSQPGRNTGELFF; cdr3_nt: TGCGCCAGCAGTTCCCAACCAGGGCGGAACACCGGGGAGCTGTTTTTT
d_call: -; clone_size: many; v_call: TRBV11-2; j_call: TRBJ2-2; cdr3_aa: CASSYNQGRKGGAGELFF; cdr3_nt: TGTGCCAGCAGCTACAATCAGGGTCGGAAGGGAGGCGCCGGGGAGCTGTTTTTT
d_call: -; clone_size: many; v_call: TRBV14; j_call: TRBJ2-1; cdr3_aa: CASSPVSLTFEQFF; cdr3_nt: TGTGCCAGCAGCCCGGTCTCTCTGACGTTTGAGCAGTTCTTC
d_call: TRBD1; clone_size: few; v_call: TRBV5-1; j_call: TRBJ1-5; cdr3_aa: CASSLQGAGQPQHF; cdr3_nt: TGCGCCAGCAGCTTACAGGGGGCGGGACAGCCCCAGCATTTT
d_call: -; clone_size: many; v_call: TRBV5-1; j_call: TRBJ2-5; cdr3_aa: CASRLIANQETQYF; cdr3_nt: TGCGCCAGCAGACTAATAGCGAATCAAGAGACCCAGTACTTC
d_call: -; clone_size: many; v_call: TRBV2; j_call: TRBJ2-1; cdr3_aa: CASSEASFSRFF; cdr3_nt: TGTGCCAGCAGTGAAGCTTCATTTTCCCGGTTCTTC
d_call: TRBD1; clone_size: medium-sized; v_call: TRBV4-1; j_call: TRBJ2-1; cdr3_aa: CASSLRYGTGGYNEQFF; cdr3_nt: TGCGCCAGCAGCCTACGATACGGGACAGGGGGCTACAATGAGCAGTTCTTC
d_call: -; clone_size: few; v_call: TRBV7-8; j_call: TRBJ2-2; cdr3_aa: CASTRGSTGELFF; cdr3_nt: TGTGCCAGCACCCGGGGGAGCACCGGGGAGCTGTTTTTT
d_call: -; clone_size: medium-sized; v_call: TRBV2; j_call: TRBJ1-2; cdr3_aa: CAGGGRSYGYTF; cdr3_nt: TGTGCCGGCGGGGGGCGCAGCTATGGCTACACCTTC
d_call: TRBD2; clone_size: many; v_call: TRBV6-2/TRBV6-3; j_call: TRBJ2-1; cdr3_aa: CASSSAGGTNEQFF; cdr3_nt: TGTGCCAGCAGTTCGGCGGGAGGGACCAATGAGCAGTTCTTC
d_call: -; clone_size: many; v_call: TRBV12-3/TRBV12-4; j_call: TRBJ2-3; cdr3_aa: CASSSGVTDTQYF; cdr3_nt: TGTGCCAGCAGTTCGGGGGTCACAGATACGCAGTATTTT
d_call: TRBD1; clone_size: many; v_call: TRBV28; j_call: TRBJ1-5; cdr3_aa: CASRGQVRNQPQHF; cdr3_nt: TGTGCCAGCAGGGGACAGGTTCGGAATCAGCCCCAGCATTTT
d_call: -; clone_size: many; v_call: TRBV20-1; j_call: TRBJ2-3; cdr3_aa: CSARGAGTTDTQYF; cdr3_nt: TGCAGTGCTAGAGGCGCGGGCACCACAGATACGCAGTATTTT
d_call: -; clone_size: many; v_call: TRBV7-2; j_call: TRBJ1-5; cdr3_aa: CASRLTLGQPQHF; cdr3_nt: TGTGCCAGCAGGCTAACATTAGGTCAGCCCCAGCATTTT
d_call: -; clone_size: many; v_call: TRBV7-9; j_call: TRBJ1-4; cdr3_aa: CASSLEGGGKLFF; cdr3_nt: TGTGCCAGCAGCTTAGAAGGTGGGGGAAAACTGTTTTTT
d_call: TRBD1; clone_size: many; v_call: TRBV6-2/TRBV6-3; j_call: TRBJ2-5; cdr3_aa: CASSTGTGGRETQYF; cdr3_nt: TGTGCCAGCAGTACCGGGACAGGGGGCCGTGAGACCCAGTACTTC
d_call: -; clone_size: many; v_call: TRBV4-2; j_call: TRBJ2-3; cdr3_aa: CASSQDFSGRGSTDTQYF; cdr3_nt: TGTGCCAGCAGCCAAGATTTTTCGGGAAGGGGAAGCACAGATACGCAGTATTTT